This is a list of T cell receptor beta chains from one sample in a study of CD8 T cells in ankylosing spondylitis. TCRdb ran MiXCR on the 5' RACE reads and lists one entry per CDR3 protein. The top ten clones hold approximately 0.61% of a sample with 250,000 or so distinct CDR3 sequences, about 24% of them seen once. Input material: blood, either unsorted or a sorted T cell fraction (not recorded which). The receptors derive from a male donor with ankylosing spondylitis or in good health (not recorded which). Both conserved end residues are part of each CDR3. Each record gives: CDR3 DNA, CDR3 protein, CDR3 length, J gene, D gene, clone size, V gene. A D gene is named only where the DNA matches it firmly. Sizes are listed as once, few, many or a size class.

CDR3nt: TGTGCCAGCAGCTCCCCCGCCGTCACAGATACGCAGTATTTT
CDR3aa: CASSSPAVTDTQYF
len: 14
j_gene: TRBJ2-3
d_gene: -
abundance: few
v_gene: TRBV6-1

CDR3nt: TGCAGTGCTAGAGGTTCAGGGGGCTCCTACGAGCAGTACTTC
CDR3aa: CSARGSGGSYEQYF
len: 14
j_gene: TRBJ2-7
d_gene: TRBD1
abundance: many
v_gene: TRBV20-1

CDR3nt: TGCAGTGCTAGAGAGGGGGCGACTAACTATGGCTACACCTTC
CDR3aa: CSAREGATNYGYTF
len: 14
j_gene: TRBJ1-2
d_gene: -
abundance: many
v_gene: TRBV20-1

CDR3nt: TGTGCCAGCAGCCAATCGGGGACAGATACGCAGTATTTT
CDR3aa: CASSQSGTDTQYF
len: 13
j_gene: TRBJ2-3
d_gene: -
abundance: few
v_gene: TRBV4-2

CDR3nt: TGCAGCGTTGTCGGGGGCCGGTCTATTGGAGAGACCCAGTACTTC
CDR3aa: CSVVGGRSIGETQYF
len: 15
j_gene: TRBJ2-5
d_gene: -
abundance: many
v_gene: TRBV29-1

CDR3nt: TGTGCCAGCACCGACCCAGGGTCCTACGAGCAGTACTTC
CDR3aa: CASTDPGSYEQYF
len: 13
j_gene: TRBJ2-7
d_gene: -
abundance: many
v_gene: TRBV7-8

CDR3nt: TGTGCCACCGGACAGGACTCCTACGAGCAGTACTTC
CDR3aa: CATGQDSYEQYF
len: 12
j_gene: TRBJ2-7
d_gene: TRBD1
abundance: few
v_gene: TRBV10-3

CDR3nt: TGTGCCAGCAGTGACAGCTCTAGCAATCAGCCCCAGCATTTT
CDR3aa: CASSDSSSNQPQHF
len: 14
j_gene: TRBJ1-5
d_gene: -
abundance: many
v_gene: TRBV6-1

CDR3nt: TGCAGTGCTAAGAAAAGTGGTGGCTACACCTTC
CDR3aa: CSAKKSGGYTF
len: 11
j_gene: TRBJ1-2
d_gene: -
abundance: few
v_gene: TRBV20-1

CDR3nt: TGTGCCAGCAGCCAAGTGGCCGGACCGCAGTACTTC
CDR3aa: CASSQVAGPQYF
len: 12
j_gene: TRBJ2-7
d_gene: -
abundance: many
v_gene: TRBV3-1

CDR3nt: TGCAGTGCCGGGGCCGGGACTAGTGGGCCGTTCTTC
CDR3aa: CSAGAGTSGPFF
len: 12
j_gene: TRBJ2-1
d_gene: TRBD2
abundance: few
v_gene: TRBV20-1

CDR3nt: TGTGCCAGCAAGAGGGGGACAGGGGAAGGAGGGCAGTTCTTC
CDR3aa: CASKRGTGEGGQFF
len: 14
j_gene: TRBJ2-1
d_gene: TRBD1
abundance: many
v_gene: TRBV3-1